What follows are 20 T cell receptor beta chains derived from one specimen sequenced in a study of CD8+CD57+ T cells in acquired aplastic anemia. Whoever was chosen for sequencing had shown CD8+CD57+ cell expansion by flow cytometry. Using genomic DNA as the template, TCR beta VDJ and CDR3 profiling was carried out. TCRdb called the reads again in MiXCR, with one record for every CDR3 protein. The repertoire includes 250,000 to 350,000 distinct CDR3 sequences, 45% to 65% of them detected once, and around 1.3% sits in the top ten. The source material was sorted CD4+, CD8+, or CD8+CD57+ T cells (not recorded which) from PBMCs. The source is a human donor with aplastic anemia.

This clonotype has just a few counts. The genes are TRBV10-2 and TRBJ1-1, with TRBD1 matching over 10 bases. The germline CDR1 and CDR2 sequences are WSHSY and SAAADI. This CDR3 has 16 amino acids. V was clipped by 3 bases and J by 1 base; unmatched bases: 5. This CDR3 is CASSEDGQGENTEAFF. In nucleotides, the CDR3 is TGCGCCAGCAGTGAAGACGGACAGGGGGAGAACACTGAAGCTTTCTTT.

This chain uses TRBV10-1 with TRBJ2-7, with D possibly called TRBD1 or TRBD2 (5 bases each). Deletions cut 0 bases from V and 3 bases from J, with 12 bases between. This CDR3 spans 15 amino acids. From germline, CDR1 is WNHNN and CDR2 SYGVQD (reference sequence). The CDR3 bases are TGCGCCAGCAGTGAGTCCACTGGGACCGACTACGAGCAGTACTTC. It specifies CASSESTGTDYEQYF.

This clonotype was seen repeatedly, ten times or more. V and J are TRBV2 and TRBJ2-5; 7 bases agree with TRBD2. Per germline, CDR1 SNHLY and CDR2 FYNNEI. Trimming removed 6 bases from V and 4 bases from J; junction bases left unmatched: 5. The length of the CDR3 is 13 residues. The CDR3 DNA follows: TGTGCCAGCAGCCAGGGAGGGTCAGAGACCCAGTACTTC. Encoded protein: CASSQGGSETQYF.

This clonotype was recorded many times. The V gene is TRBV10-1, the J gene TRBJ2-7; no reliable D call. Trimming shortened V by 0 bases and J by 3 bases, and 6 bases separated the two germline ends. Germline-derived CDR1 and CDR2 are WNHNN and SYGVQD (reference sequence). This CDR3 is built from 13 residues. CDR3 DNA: TGCGCCAGCAGTGAGTCCGCTGGCTACGAGCAGTACTTC. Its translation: CASSESAGYEQYF.

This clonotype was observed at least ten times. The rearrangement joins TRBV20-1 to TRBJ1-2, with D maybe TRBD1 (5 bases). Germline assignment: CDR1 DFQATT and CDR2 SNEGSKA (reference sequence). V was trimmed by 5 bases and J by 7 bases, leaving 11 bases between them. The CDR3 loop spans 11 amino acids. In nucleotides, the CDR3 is TGCAGTGCTCGTATGAGGGGTGGCTACACCTTC. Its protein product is CSARMRGGYTF.

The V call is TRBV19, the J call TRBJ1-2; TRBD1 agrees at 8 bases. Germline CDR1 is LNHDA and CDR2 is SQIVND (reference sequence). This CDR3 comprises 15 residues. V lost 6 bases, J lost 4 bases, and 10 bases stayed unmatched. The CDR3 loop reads CASRDRVTQIYGYTF. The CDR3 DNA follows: TGTGCCAGTAGGGACAGGGTAACCCAAATCTATGGCTACACCTTC.

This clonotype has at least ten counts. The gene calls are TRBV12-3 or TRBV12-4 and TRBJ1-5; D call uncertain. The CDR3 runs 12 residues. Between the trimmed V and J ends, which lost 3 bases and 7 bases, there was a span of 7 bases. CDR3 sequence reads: CASSFSPQPQHF. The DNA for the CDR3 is TGTGCCAGCAGTTTTTCACCCCAGCCCCAGCATTTT.

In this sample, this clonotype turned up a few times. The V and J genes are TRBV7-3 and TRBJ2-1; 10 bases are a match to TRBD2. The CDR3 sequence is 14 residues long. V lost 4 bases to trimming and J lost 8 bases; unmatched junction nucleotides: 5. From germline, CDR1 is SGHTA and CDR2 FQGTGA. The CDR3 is CASSSSSGGDEQFF. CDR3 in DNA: TGTGCCAGCAGCTCGTCTAGCGGGGGCGATGAGCAGTTCTTC.

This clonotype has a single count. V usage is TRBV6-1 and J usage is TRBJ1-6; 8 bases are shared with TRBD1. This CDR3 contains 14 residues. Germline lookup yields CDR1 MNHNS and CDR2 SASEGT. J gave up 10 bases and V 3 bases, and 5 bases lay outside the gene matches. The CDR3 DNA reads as TGTGCCAGCAGTGACTACACAGGGGGATCACCCCTCCACTTT. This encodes CASSDYTGGSPLHF.

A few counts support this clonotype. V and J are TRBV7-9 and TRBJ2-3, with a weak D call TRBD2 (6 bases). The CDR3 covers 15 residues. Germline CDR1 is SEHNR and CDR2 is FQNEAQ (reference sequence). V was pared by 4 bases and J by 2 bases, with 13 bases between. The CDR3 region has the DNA TGTGCCAGCAGCTCATCGGCGGGGATCACAGATACGCAGTATTTT. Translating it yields CASSSSAGITDTQYF.

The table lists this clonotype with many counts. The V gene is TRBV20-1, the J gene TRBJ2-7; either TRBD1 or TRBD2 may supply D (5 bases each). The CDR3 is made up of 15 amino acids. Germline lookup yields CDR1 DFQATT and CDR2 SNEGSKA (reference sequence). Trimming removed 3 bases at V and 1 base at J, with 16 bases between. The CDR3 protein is CSASPAGRGSYEQYF. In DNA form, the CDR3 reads TGCAGTGCTAGTCCTGCAGGGAGAGGATCCTACGAGCAGTACTTC.

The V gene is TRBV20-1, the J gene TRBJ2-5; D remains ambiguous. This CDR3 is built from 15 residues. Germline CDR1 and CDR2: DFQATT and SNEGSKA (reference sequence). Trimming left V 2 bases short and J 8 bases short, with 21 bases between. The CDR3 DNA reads TGCAGTGCTAGAAGTGGTGTCGCTAATAAGAGAACCCAGTACTTC. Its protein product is CSARSGVANKRTQYF.

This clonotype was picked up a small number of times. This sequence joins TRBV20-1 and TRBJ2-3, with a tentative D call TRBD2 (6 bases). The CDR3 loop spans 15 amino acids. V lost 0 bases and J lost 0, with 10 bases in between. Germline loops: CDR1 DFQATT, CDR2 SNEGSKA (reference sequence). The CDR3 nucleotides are TGCAGTGCTAGAGACCCTAGCGTCAGCACAGATACGCAGTATTTT. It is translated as CSARDPSVSTDTQYF.

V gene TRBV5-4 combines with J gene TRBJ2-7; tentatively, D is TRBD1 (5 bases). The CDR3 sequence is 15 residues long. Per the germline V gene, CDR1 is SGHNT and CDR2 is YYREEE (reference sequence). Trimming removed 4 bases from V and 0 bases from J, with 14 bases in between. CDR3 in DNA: TGTGCCAGCAGCAACCAGGGCCCCCTCTCCTACGAGCAGTACTTC. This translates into CASSNQGPLSYEQYF.

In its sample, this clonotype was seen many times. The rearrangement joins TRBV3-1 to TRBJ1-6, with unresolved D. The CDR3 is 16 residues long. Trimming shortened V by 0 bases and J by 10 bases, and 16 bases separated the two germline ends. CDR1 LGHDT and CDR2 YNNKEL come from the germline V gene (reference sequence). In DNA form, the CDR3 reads TGTGCCAGCAGCCAAGAGGCCCGGGCCTTGGGATCACCCCTCCACTTT. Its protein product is CASSQEARALGSPLHF.

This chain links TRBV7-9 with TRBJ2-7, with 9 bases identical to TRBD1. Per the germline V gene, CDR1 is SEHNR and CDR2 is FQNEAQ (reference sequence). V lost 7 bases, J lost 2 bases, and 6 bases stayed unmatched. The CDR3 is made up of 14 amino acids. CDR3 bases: TGTGCCAGCACCCCGGACAGGGGACCCTACGAGCAGTACTTC. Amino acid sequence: CASTPDRGPYEQYF. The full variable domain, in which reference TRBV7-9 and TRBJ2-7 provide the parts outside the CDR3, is DTGVSQNPRHKITKRGQNVTFRCDPISEHNRLYWYRQTLGQGPEFLTYFQNEAQLEKSRLLSDRFSAERPKGSFSTLEIQRTEQGDSAMYLCASTPDRGPYEQYFGPGTRLTVT.

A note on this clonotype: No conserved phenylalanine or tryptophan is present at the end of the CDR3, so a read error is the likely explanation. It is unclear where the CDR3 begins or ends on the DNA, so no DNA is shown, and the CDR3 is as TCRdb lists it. This chain's CDR3 is CASSLFWRGASKRPST. The genes are TRBV7-3 and TRBJ2-5; TRBD2 is the table's D call and was not checked against the DNA. CDR1 and CDR2 from the germline V gene are SGHTA and FQGTGA. The CDR3 numbers 16 amino acids, ends counted.

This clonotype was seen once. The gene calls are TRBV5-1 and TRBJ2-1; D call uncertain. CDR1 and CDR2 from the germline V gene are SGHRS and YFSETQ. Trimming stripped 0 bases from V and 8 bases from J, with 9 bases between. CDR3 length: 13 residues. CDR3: CASSLGWADEQFF. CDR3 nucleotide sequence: TGCGCCAGCAGCTTGGGCTGGGCGGATGAGCAGTTCTTC.

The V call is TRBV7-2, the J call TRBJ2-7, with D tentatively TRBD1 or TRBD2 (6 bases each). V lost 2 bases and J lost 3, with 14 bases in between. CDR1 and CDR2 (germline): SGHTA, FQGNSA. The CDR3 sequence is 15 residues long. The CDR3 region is CASSLRGARLYEQYF. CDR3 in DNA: TGTGCCAGCAGCTTAAGGGGGGCCCGCCTCTACGAGCAGTACTTC.

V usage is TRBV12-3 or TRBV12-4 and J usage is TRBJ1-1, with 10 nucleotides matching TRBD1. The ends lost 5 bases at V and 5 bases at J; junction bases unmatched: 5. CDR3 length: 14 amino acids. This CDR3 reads CASSPGTGVTEAFF. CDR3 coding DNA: TGTGCCAGCAGTCCAGGGACAGGGGTGACTGAAGCTTTCTTT.